A selection of T cell receptor beta chains follows, all from one sample in a study of blood T cell repertoires in COVID-19. Profiled with immunoSEQ multiplex PCR; TCRdb holds only in-frame clones, not every one. The data show roughly 300,000 clones, roughly 90% seen once. Sequencing was carried out using PBMCs or T cells enriched from blood (not recorded which). The receptors here all came from a woman aged 25-40 years who had recovered from COVID-19. CDR3s include the opening cysteine and the closing phenylalanine or tryptophan. Fields, in order: clone size, D gene, V gene, J gene, CDR3 protein, CDR3 DNA. D genes are given only for firm matches. A clone size is listed for some rows: how often the clone was seen (once, few, many), or a class if it is expanded.

NA,TRBD2,TRBV5-1,TRBJ2-7,CASSLASLKVAGLKSQAPYEQYF,TGCGCCAGCAGCTTGGCCTCATTAAAAGTAGCGGGTTTAAAAAGTCAAGCCCCCTACGAGCAGTACTTC
NA,NA,TRBV4-3,TRBJ1-1,CASSQEGRGNTEAFF,TGCGCCAGCAGCCAAGAGGGCAGGGGGAACACTGAAGCTTTCTTT
NA,TRBD2,TRBV2,TRBJ2-1,CASELAGGYNEQFF,TGTGCCAGCGAGCTAGCGGGAGGGTACAATGAGCAGTTCTTC
NA,NA,TRBV21-1,TRBJ2-7,CASSDSRTSGTYYEQYF,TGTGCCAGCAGCGACTCTCGGACTAGCGGGACCTACTACGAGCAGTACTTC
NA,TRBD2,TRBV9,TRBJ2-2,CASCSGGYTGELFF,TGTGCCAGCTGTAGCGGGGGATACACCGGGGAGCTGTTTTTT
once,NA,TRBV6-5,TRBJ1-2,CASRARLGPNYGYTF,TGTGCCAGCAGGGCGCGGTTGGGGCCTAACTATGGCTACACCTTC
NA,NA,TRBV27,TRBJ2-7,CASRPGHETYEQYF,TGTGCCAGCAGGCCGGGACACGAGACCTACGAGCAGTACTTC
NA,TRBD2,TRBV5-4,TRBJ2-1,CASSFRTSGSNNEQFF,TGTGCCAGCAGCTTCCGGACTAGCGGGTCTAACAATGAGCAGTTCTTC
NA,NA,TRBV6-5,TRBJ1-1,CASSYSGQLNTEAFF,TGTGCCAGCAGTTACTCCGGACAACTGAACACTGAAGCTTTCTTT
NA,TRBD1,TRBV6-5,TRBJ1-2,CASSMDRGGGYTF,TGTGCCAGCAGTATGGACAGGGGCGGCGGCTACACCTTC
NA,TRBD2,TRBV7-9,TRBJ2-1,CASSLYTSGISYNEQFF,TGTGCCAGCAGCTTATATACTAGCGGGATATCCTACAATGAGCAGTTCTTC
NA,NA,TRBV5-1,TRBJ2-2,CASSLVTGTGELFF,TGCGCCAGCAGCTTGGTCACAGGCACCGGGGAGCTGTTTTTT
NA,TRBD1,TRBV7-9,TRBJ1-4,CASSSDRGLEKLFF,TGTGCCAGCAGCTCAGACAGGGGGTTAGAAAAACTGTTTTTT
NA,TRBD1,TRBV27,TRBJ2-7,CATRQGLGYEQYF,TGTGCCACCCGACAGGGGTTGGGGTACGAGCAGTACTTC
NA,NA,TRBV5-1,TRBJ2-5,CASSFRAAEETQYF,TGCGCCAGCAGCTTCCGAGCAGCGGAAGAGACCCAGTACTTC
NA,NA,TRBV6-2/TRBV6-3,TRBJ1-3,CASSQPGTFSGNTIYF,TGTGCCAGCAGTCAACCGGGGACATTCTCTGGAAACACCATATATTTT
NA,TRBD2,TRBV10-3,TRBJ2-3,CAIRGLAGGPGSGDTQYF,TGTGCCATCAGGGGACTAGCGGGAGGGCCTGGGTCAGGAGATACGCAGTATTTT
NA,TRBD2,TRBV28,TRBJ2-7,CASSLYGRGSYEQYF,TGTGCCAGCAGTTTATACGGGAGGGGATCCTACGAGCAGTACTTC
few,TRBD1,TRBV19,TRBJ1-2,CASSHDREKRGYTF,TGTGCCAGTAGCCACGACAGGGAGAAAAGGGGCTACACCTTC
NA,NA,TRBV9,TRBJ2-3,CASSSEGGASDTQYF,TGTGCCAGCAGCTCCGAGGGGGGGGCGTCAGATACGCAGTATTTT
NA,NA,TRBV12-5,TRBJ2-1,CASGLVLGSDSYNEQFF,TGTGCTAGTGGTTTGGTTTTAGGCAGCGACTCCTACAATGAGCAGTTCTTC
NA,TRBD2,TRBV27,TRBJ2-1,CASIIRSPGGGAYNEQFF,TGTGCCAGCATAATAAGATCCCCCGGGGGGGGCGCCTACAATGAGCAGTTCTTC
NA,TRBD2,TRBV5-5,TRBJ2-5,CASSLEVAGVQETQYF,TGTGCCAGCAGCTTGGAGGTCGCGGGAGTCCAAGAGACCCAGTACTTC
NA,TRBD1,TRBV18,TRBJ1-1,CASSPDRQGPEAFF,TGTGCCAGCTCACCGGATAGACAGGGCCCAGAGGCTTTCTTT